Below are 29 T cell receptor beta chains sequenced from a single sample in a study of CD8 T cells in Susac syndrome. An input of about 0.5 to 1 ug of RNA was subjected to reverse transcription using random hexamers. Via MiXCR, TCRdb re-called the immunoSEQ multiplex PCR reads, giving one row per CDR3 protein. The sample has around 230,000 distinct CDR3 sequences, 90% to 96% seen once; the top ten hold 0.095% to 0.12%. Sequenced input: CD4+ T cells from PBMCs. These receptors all come from a human donor with Susac syndrome.

V gene TRBV29-1 combines with J gene TRBJ2-1; possibly TRBD2 for D (7 bases). The CDR3 sequence is 12 residues long. Per the germline V gene, CDR1 is SQVTM and CDR2 is ANQGSEA. Trimming removed 6 bases at V and 7 bases at J, with 13 bases between. The CDR3 is CSVDKGGNEQFF. The CDR3 nucleotides are TGCAGCGTGGACAAGGGGGGGAATGAGCAGTTCTTC.

The chain has TRBV7-6 and TRBJ2-7, with TRBD2 identical over 11 bases. The CDR3 contains 16 residues. The V gene end was trimmed by 5 bases and the J gene end by 4 bases; junction bases not matched to a gene: 10. Germline values: CDR1 SGHVS, CDR2 FNYEAQ. The CDR3 is CASSGKLAGVMYEQYF. In DNA form, the CDR3 reads TGTGCCAGCAGCGGAAAACTAGCGGGAGTTATGTACGAGCAGTACTTC.

This chain links TRBV23-1 with TRBJ2-5; the D gene is possibly TRBD2 (6 bases). TRBV23-1 is an open reading frame, and its role is uncertain. The CDR3 totals 13 residues. The V end was cut by 7 bases, the J end by 3 bases, with 12 bases between. This CDR3 reads CASTEREEETQYF. In DNA form, the CDR3 reads TGCGCCAGCACGGAAAGGGAGGAAGAGACCCAGTACTTC.

The chain employs TRBV11-1 and TRBJ2-1; 9 bases align to TRBD1. CDR3 length equals 15 residues. In germline, CDR1 is SGHAT, CDR2 FQDESV (reference sequence). V shed 2 bases and J 3 bases; nucleotides not matched to a gene: 2. CDR3 sequence reads: CASSLPDRGYNEQFF. CDR3 in DNA: TGTGCCAGCAGCTTACCGGACAGGGGCTACAATGAGCAGTTCTTC.

The chain is built from TRBV12-3 or TRBV12-4 and TRBJ1-1; TRBD1 matches 10 bases. The CDR3 totals 15 residues. With 6 bases clipped from V and 3 bases from J, the junction kept 7 bases outside the gene matches. CDR3 DNA sequence: TGTGCCAGCAGCTCCCCAGGGACAGGGGACACTGAAGCTTTCTTT. Encoded protein: CASSSPGTGDTEAFF.

This clonotype was seen once. The chain has TRBV20-1 and TRBJ2-1, with TRBD2 matching 13 bases. This CDR3 has 15 residues. The germline V gene has CDR1 DFQATT and CDR2 SNEGSKA (reference sequence). Trimming cost V 2 bases and J 8 bases; bases outside gene matches: 6. The CDR3 DNA follows: TGCAGTGCTAGACCTGGACTAGCGGGAGCTGATGAGCAGTTCTTC. It specifies CSARPGLAGADEQFF.

This clonotype came up once. V and J are TRBV18 and TRBJ1-1; D is undetermined. V was trimmed by 3 bases and J by 5 bases, leaving 10 bases between them. From germline, CDR1 is KGHSH and CDR2 LQKENI. This CDR3 spans 13 amino acids. This CDR3 reads CASSPKSGTEAFF. In nucleotides, the CDR3 is TGTGCCAGCTCACCGAAATCGGGGACTGAAGCTTTCTTT. Using reference TRBV18 and TRBJ1-1 for the parts outside the CDR3, the full variable domain is NAGVMQNPRHLVRRRGQEARLRCSPMKGHSHVYWYRQLPEEGLKFMVYLQKENIIDESGMPKERFSAEFPKEGPSILRIQQVVRGDSAAYFCASSPKSGTEAFFGQGTRLTVV.

V and J are TRBV5-1 and TRBJ2-1; the D gene is possibly TRBD1 (6 bases). Germline assignment: CDR1 SGHRS and CDR2 YFSETQ. The V and J ends lost 6 bases and 4 bases respectively, with 11 bases between them. The CDR3 is 13 residues long. This CDR3 reads CASTEDSYNEQFF. In DNA form, the CDR3 reads TGCGCCAGCACCGAGGACAGTTACAATGAGCAGTTCTTC.

J is TRBJ1-1 and V is TRBV29-1; perhaps TRBD1 as D (5 bases). This CDR3 is 13 amino acids long. CDR1 is SQVTM and CDR2 is ANQGSEA in the germline V gene. The V end was cut by 6 bases, the J end by 0 bases, with 11 bases between. The CDR3 DNA reads as TGCAGCGTGGAGGGGAATATGAACACTGAAGCTTTCTTT. It is translated as CSVEGNMNTEAFF. Looking up the rest from reference TRBV29-1 and TRBJ1-1 gives the full variable domain: SAVISQKPSRDICQRGTSLTIQCQVDSQVTMMFWYRQQPGQSLTLIATANQGSEATYESGFVIDKFPISRPNLTFSTLTVSNMSPEDSSIYLCSVEGNMNTEAFFGQGTRLTVV.

This chain joins TRBV12-5 and TRBJ2-5; 7 bases line up with TRBD2. The CDR3 is 15 amino acids. Trimming took 2 bases from V and 2 from J; bases not matched to a gene: 5. Germline V gene lookup returns CDR1 LGHNT and CDR2 FRNRAP. The CDR3 coding sequence is TGTGCTAGTGGTTTGATCGCTAGCGGACAAGAGACCCAGTACTTC. This gives the protein CASGLIASGQETQYF.

V and J are TRBV20-1 and TRBJ2-3; 10 bases are shared with TRBD2. Germline CDR1 is DFQATT and CDR2 is SNEGSKA (reference sequence). V lost 6 bases to trimming and J lost 4 bases; unmatched junction nucleotides: 19. The CDR3 consists of 18 residues. CDR3 nucleotides: TGCAGTGCCGCCGCTAAACCCCTAGCGGGAGTTTATGCAGATACGCAGTATTTT. Amino acid sequence: CSAAAKPLAGVYADTQYF.

This clonotype was seen just once. The chain carries TRBV2 and TRBJ2-2; D is possibly TRBD1 (6 bases). There are 14 residues in the CDR3. Germline loops: CDR1 SNHLY, CDR2 FYNNEI. The ends were cut back, 6 bases at V and 1 base at J, with 9 bases in the middle. In DNA, the CDR3 is TGTGCCAGCAGCTACAGGGTGAACACCGGGGAGCTGTTTTTT. It encodes CASSYRVNTGELFF.

The chain has TRBV7-2 and TRBJ1-5, with TRBD1 matching over 7 bases. The CDR3 has 16 residues. The V gene's germline CDR1 is SGHTA and CDR2 FQGNSA. V lost 5 bases and J lost 0; bases outside the gene matches: 7. The CDR3 sequence is CASSTTGAYSNQPQHF. The CDR3, as DNA: TGTGCCAGCAGCACTACAGGGGCCTATAGCAATCAGCCCCAGCATTTT.

The V call is TRBV5-8, the J call TRBJ2-1, with D tentatively TRBD2 (5 bases). CDR1 is SGHTS, CDR2 YDEGEE, per germline. Trimming shortened V by 0 bases and J by 4 bases, and 8 bases separated the two germline ends. CDR3 length equals 14 residues. In DNA form, the CDR3 reads TGTGCCAGCAGCTTGGTAGCGCCGTACAATGAGCAGTTCTTC. Protein: CASSLVAPYNEQFF. Based on the CDR3 plus reference TRBV5-8 and TRBJ2-1, the full variable domain is EAGVTQSPTHLIKTRGQQATLRCSPISGHTSVYWYQQALGLGLQFLLWYDEGEERNRGNFPPRFSGRQFPNYSSELNVNALELEDSALYLCASSLVAPYNEQFFGPGTRLTVL.

V is TRBV15 and J is TRBJ1-2, with D possibly being TRBD1 (5 bases). V gave up 3 bases and J gave up 7 bases, with 21 bases separating them. Per the germline V gene, CDR1 is LNHNV and CDR2 is YYDKDF (reference sequence). This CDR3 has 16 residues. The CDR3 DNA is TGTGCCACCAGCAGGGGGGTGGGGACTGCCGTGCGTGGCTACACCTTC. It specifies CATSRGVGTAVRGYTF.

The J gene is TRBJ2-5, the V gene TRBV5-1; D not resolved. Germline V CDR1 and CDR2: SGHRS, YFSETQ. This CDR3 has 14 amino acids. V was pared by 0 bases and J by 1 base, with 7 bases between. DNA for the CDR3: TGCGCCAGCAGCTTGGTTCCAGGCCAAGAGACCCAGTACTTC. Protein product: CASSLVPGQETQYF.

This chain links TRBV5-1 with TRBJ1-2, with a tentative D call TRBD1 (6 bases). The CDR3 contains 15 residues. Trimming cost V 4 bases and J 5 bases, with 18 bases left between them. Germline-derived CDR1 and CDR2 are SGHRS and YFSETQ. In DNA, the CDR3 is TGCGCCAGCAGCCGGATGGGGGGCGCGGAGTATGGCTACACCTTC. It specifies CASSRMGGAEYGYTF.

DNA of the CDR3: TGCGCCAGCAGCCTAGGACAGGGTGGCGATCAGCCCCAGCATTTT. It codes for CASSLGQGGDQPQHF. J is TRBJ1-5 and V is TRBV23-1, with 8 bases aligning to TRBD1. TRBV23-1 is labeled an ORF, and its function is uncertain. V shed 6 bases and J 5 bases; nucleotides not matched to a gene: 9. The CDR3 runs to 15 residues.

This clonotype was recorded once. The genes are TRBV7-3 and TRBJ2-3, with 13 bases lining up with TRBD2. Germline V lookup: CDR1 SGHTA, CDR2 FQGTGA. This CDR3 comprises 16 residues. The J segment lost 3 bases and the V segment lost 5 bases, leaving 5 bases of the junction unmatched. The CDR3 protein is CASSPRTSGRTDTQYF. The CDR3, as DNA: TGTGCCAGCAGCCCCCGGACTAGCGGGAGAACAGATACGCAGTATTTT. The full variable domain, with the rest looked up from reference TRBV7-3 and TRBJ2-3, is GAGVSQTPSNKVTEKGKYVELRCDPISGHTALYWYRQSLGQGPEFLIYFQGTGAADDSGLPNDRFFAVRPEGSVSTLKIQRTERGDSAVYLCASSPRTSGRTDTQYFGPGTRLTVL.

This chain joins TRBV4-1 and TRBJ2-3; D uncertain. The V end was cut by 6 bases, the J end by 0 bases, with 7 bases between. Germline assignment: CDR1 MGHRA and CDR2 YSYEKL. CDR3 size: 13 residues. CDR3 sequence: CASRAISTDTQYF. DNA for the CDR3: TGCGCCAGCAGAGCGATAAGCACAGATACGCAGTATTTT.

The chain uses TRBV6-5 and TRBJ1-1; TRBD1 agrees at 8 bases. Germline CDR1 is MNHEY and CDR2 is SVGAGI. V shed 8 bases and J 7 bases; nucleotides not matched to a gene: 15. The CDR3 is 15 residues long. The DNA of the CDR3 is TGTGCCAGCTTACCCCCGGACAGGGCAGTGGGTGAAGCTTTCTTT. Translation gives CASLPPDRAVGEAFF.

This chain links TRBV6-4 with TRBJ1-5, with D possibly being TRBD1 (6 bases). Germline assignment: CDR1 MRHNA and CDR2 SNTAGT. Trimming removed 6 bases from V and 2 bases from J, with 11 bases in between. This CDR3 spans 14 amino acids. The CDR3 bases are TGTGCCAGCAGGAAGGGGGGTGGCAATCAGCCCCAGCATTTT. Translated: CASRKGGGNQPQHF.

The chain employs TRBV30 and TRBJ2-7; 8 bases fit TRBD1. The germline V gene encodes CDR1 GTSNPN and CDR2 SVGIG (reference sequence). CDR3 size: 13 residues. V was clipped by 7 bases and J by 4 bases; unmatched bases: 9. The CDR3 region has the DNA TGTGCCTATTGCAGGGACAGGCATTACGAGCAGTACTTC. Translation gives CAYCRDRHYEQYF. Filled out from reference TRBV30 and TRBJ2-7, the complete variable domain reads SQTIHQWPATLVQPVGSPLSLECTVEGTSNPNLYWYRQAAGRGLQLLFYSVGIGQISSEVPQNLSASRPQDRQFILSSKKLLLSDSGFYLCAYCRDRHYEQYFGPGTRLTVT.

The rearrangement links TRBV11-1 to TRBJ2-7; D might be TRBD1 (5 bases). The germline V gene encodes CDR1 SGHAT and CDR2 FQDESV (reference sequence). The CDR3 has 16 amino acids. V shed 5 bases and J shed 2 bases, with 19 bases lying between them. The CDR3 region has the DNA TGTGCCAGCAGCCAAGGGGTAGGCATCGCTACCTACGAGCAGTACTTC. Translated, it gives CASSQGVGIATYEQYF.

The rearrangement joins TRBV18 to TRBJ1-1, with D perhaps matching TRBD1 (5 bases). This CDR3 spans 15 amino acids. Germline-derived CDR1 and CDR2 are KGHSH and LQKENI. V was cut by 2 bases and J by 5 bases, with 15 bases left in between. The CDR3 sequence is CASSPVSGEGTEAFF. The CDR3 DNA reads as TGTGCCAGCTCACCAGTGTCGGGGGAGGGGACTGAAGCTTTCTTT.

This chain joins TRBV20-1 and TRBJ2-1, with a weak D call TRBD1 (6 bases). The CDR3 runs to 15 residues. The germline V gene encodes CDR1 DFQATT and CDR2 SNEGSKA (reference sequence). The V end lost 0 bases, the J end lost 2 bases, and 11 bases lay between the germline ends. For the CDR3, the DNA is TGCAGTGCTAGAGATCTCACAGGGACCTACAATGAGCAGTTCTTC. It yields the protein CSARDLTGTYNEQFF.

This chain joins TRBV12-3 or TRBV12-4 and TRBJ2-7, with TRBD1 matching 8 bases. The length of the CDR3 is 16 residues. V shed 5 bases, J shed 1 base, and the junction held 10 bases outside the gene matches. CDR3 amino acids: CASSMAGTGPSYEQYF. CDR3 coding DNA: TGTGCCAGCAGTATGGCCGGGACAGGACCTTCCTACGAGCAGTACTTC.

The rearrangement uses TRBV3-1 and TRBJ1-5; tentatively, D is TRBD1 (5 bases). V lost 0 bases and J lost 9, with 12 bases in between. The CDR3 has 14 amino acids. Germline values: CDR1 LGHDT, CDR2 YNNKEL (reference sequence). For the CDR3, the DNA is TGTGCCAGCAGCCAAGATCAGGGCTCTCGGCCCCAGCATTTT. Amino acids: CASSQDQGSRPQHF.

The chain combines TRBV30 with TRBJ1-2; 7 nucleotides line up with TRBD1. There are 13 residues in the CDR3. Germline V gene sequence: CDR1 GTSNPN, CDR2 SVGIG (reference sequence). V shed 5 bases and J 4 bases; nucleotides not matched to a gene: 7. The CDR3 loop is CAWDLGQRYGYTF. The DNA for the CDR3 is TGTGCCTGGGATTTGGGACAGCGCTATGGCTACACCTTC.